This T cell receptor (beta chain) was documented in a study of cytomegalovirus exposure and HLA in healthy donors. Across the whole study: Out of about 180 million T cells, an earlier analysis found roughly 110 million unique TCR beta sequences in total.

This CDR3 region has 13 residues. Germline lookup yields CDR1 LGHNA and CDR2 YNFKEQ. V dropped 4 bases and J dropped 4; count of bases not matched to a gene: 2. PCR primers comprised 60 Vbeta and 13 Jbeta primers. Sequenced by immunoSEQ multiplex PCR; TCRdb stores in-frame clones only, minus some. In the table there are approximately 130,000 clones, approximately 87% of which are singletons. Study conclusions and caveats: Later analysis associated a missense DCLRE1C variant with TCR beta V- and J-gene trimming. Most likely, a cluster of highly shared sequence variants arose as a sequencing artifact.

Regarding this clone: The antigen is not known.

This clonotype originated in a man aged 40-50 years in good health and CMV-seronegative. Sequenced material: PBMCs. The rearrangement joins TRBV4-2 to TRBJ1-2; 8 bases are shared with TRBD1. CDR3: CASSLDRGYGYTF. The CDR3 DNA sequence: TGTGCCAGCAGCCTCGACAGGGGCTATGGCTACACCTTC.